This T cell receptor (beta chain) was recovered during a study of graft-versus-host responses after intestinal transplantation. Overall study: Multivisceral, liver-intestinal, or isolated intestinal transplants were given to recipients. All recipients were given anti-thymocyte globulin induction, and tacrolimus and steroids were then administered for three to four years. Study observations and caveats: Recipient-marrow GvH clones were detected, some having first appeared in ileum or blood.

Generated by immunoSEQ multiplex PCR, the TCRdb table keeps only in-frame clones and is missing some. Of tens of thousands of clones in the sample, roughly 87% were seen once. As regards this clone: What it recognizes is unknown.

J was trimmed by 3 bases and V by 7 bases; bases with no gene match: 10. CDR1 is SGHAT and CDR2 is FQNNGV in the germline V gene. This CDR3 is 17 amino acids long. The specimen comprised unstimulated CD8+ T cells sorted from spleen or lymph node cells, sampled before intestinal transplant. This rearrangement joins TRBV11-2 to TRBJ2-1, with 12 bases aligning to TRBD2. The source is a human donor who received an intestinal transplant. The CDR3 DNA reads as TGTGCCAGCACCCAGGGGAGACTAGCGGGGGACTACAATGAGCAGTTCTTC. Its translation: CASTQGRLAGDYNEQFF.